This TCR beta chain was retrieved from a study of radiotherapy plus CTLA-4 blockade in lung cancer. Turning to the study itself: Objective responses arose in about 17% of patients, and under 40% experienced disease control.

As for this clone: Its antigen remains unidentified.

Germline values: CDR1 SGHKS, CDR2 YYEKEE (reference sequence). The V end lost 3 bases, the J end lost 3 bases, and 21 bases lay between the germline ends. The CDR3 totals 17 residues. Sequencing was performed with immunoSEQ multiplex PCR; in TCRdb, only in-frame clones are kept and a portion is missing. The sample records around 72,000 clones, roughly 78% being singletons. It was focal radiation plus CTLA-4 blockade with ipilimumab that patients with chemo-refractory metastatic non-small-cell lung cancer received. Whole-study results and caveats: Following radiotherapy plus ipilimumab, tumor-derived TCR clones expanded in the blood. Reports identified early blood T cell clone dynamics, with interferon-beta, as the best response predictor.

The sample here was peripheral blood, taken from a patient treated with radiotherapy plus ipilimumab. This receptor was taken from a human donor with non-small cell lung cancer who had a complete response to radiotherapy plus ipilimumab. The chain employs TRBV5-5 and TRBJ2-5, with D possibly matching TRBD1 (6 bases). The CDR3 nucleotides are TGTGCCAGCAGCTCGGTCTCCGTGGCAGGGGCGGAAGAGACCCAGTACTTC. Translation: CASSSVSVAGAEETQYF.